The TCR beta chain under discussion was sequenced for a study of regulatory T cells in long-lasting Graves disease. Time point given: persistent/refractory GD, antithyroid drugs over 5 years with positive TRAb. The authors made the TCR library using RNA they extracted from PBMCs. This clonotype was seen at least ten times. This CDR3 is built from 14 residues. Germline V gives CDR1 MDHEN, CDR2 SYDVKM. After removal of 4 bases from V and 2 bases from J, the junction contained 4 bases not matched to a gene. Arm-PCR of CDR3 regions and iRepertoire HTBI primers were the basis on which TCR beta libraries were built. TCRdb fed the multiplex PCR reads into MiXCR, producing one record per CDR3 protein. The sample gives around 510,000 distinct CDR3 sequences, around 20% of which show up once; less than 9% is in the top ten.

V usage is TRBV28 and J usage is TRBJ2-7; 8 bases map to TRBD1. The specimen was peripheral blood mononuclear cells (PBMCs), collected when the disease was refractory, from a patient treated with antithyroid drugs. This sequence originates from a female donor with Graves disease. CDR3 nucleotides: TGTGCCAGCAGTTCTCAGGGGGCGACCTACGAGCAGTACTTC. It yields the protein CASSSQGATYEQYF.